Presented here are 32 T cell receptor beta chains from one specimen sequenced in a study of T cell repertoires in cytomegalovirus infection. TCRdb re-called the reads with MiXCR, one entry per CDR3 protein. The data contain more than 650,000 distinct CDR3 sequences, approximately 40% of them singletons. Sequencing was done on a sample of PBMCs. All receptors come from a human donor in good health (CMV status not recorded). Some clones in this sample may be carry-over from other donors' samples.

This chain uses TRBV4-2 with TRBJ2-1; 7 bases map to TRBD2. Germline CDR1 reads LGHNA; CDR2 reads YNFKEQ. This CDR3 spans 16 amino acids. V was pared by 0 bases and J by 8 bases, with 10 bases of the junction left unmatched. CDR3 sequence: CASSQEAGEVGDEQFF. The DNA of the CDR3 is TGTGCCAGCAGCCAAGAGGCGGGAGAAGTGGGGGATGAGCAGTTCTTC.

The chain recombines TRBV7-8 with TRBJ2-3; no definite D call. The germline V gene encodes CDR1 SGHVS and CDR2 FQNEAQ. The CDR3 consists of 11 residues. The V end lost 8 bases, the J end lost 8 bases, and 11 bases lay between the germline ends. The CDR3 loop is CASRSNSTQYF. DNA for the CDR3: TGTGCCAGCCGCTCTAACTCTACGCAGTATTTT.

This clonotype has ten or more counts. The genes are TRBV28 and TRBJ1-6; TRBD1 matches 10 bases. J was trimmed by 10 bases and V by 7 bases; bases with no gene match: 4. CDR1 is MDHEN, CDR2 SYDVKM, per germline. The CDR3 has 13 residues. The CDR3 loop is CASKGTGVSPLHF. Written as DNA, the CDR3 is TGTGCCAGCAAAGGGACAGGGGTCTCACCCCTCCACTTT.

This clonotype is medium-sized. The chain combines TRBV7-2 with TRBJ2-3; D might be TRBD2 (6 bases). The CDR3 loop spans 18 amino acids. Trimming took 3 bases from V and 1 from J, leaving 20 bases between them. Germline CDR1 and CDR2: SGHTA and FQGNSA. CDR3 nucleotides: TGTGCCAGCAGCTTGAAGGAACGGGAGTTCACTCGCACAGATACGCAGTATTTT. The encoded protein is CASSLKEREFTRTDTQYF.

V usage is TRBV7-3 and J usage is TRBJ1-1; 10 bases line up with TRBD1. CDR1 is SGHTA and CDR2 is FQGTGA in the germline V gene. This CDR3 is built from 17 residues. With 5 bases clipped from V and 3 bases from J, the junction kept 12 bases outside the gene matches. The CDR3 region has the DNA TGTGCCAGCAGCCAAGAGGGGACAGGGGCCTTATACACTGAAGCTTTCTTT. This translates into CASSQEGTGALYTEAFF.

This clonotype showed up many times. The chain recombines TRBV7-2 with TRBJ1-1; 8 bases are a match to TRBD1. V lost 5 bases, J lost 5 bases, and 10 bases stayed unmatched. The CDR3 loop spans 15 amino acids. Germline V gives CDR1 SGHTA, CDR2 FQGNSA. CDR3: CASSLPTGGRTEAFF. CDR3 bases: TGTGCCAGCAGCCTCCCTACAGGGGGGAGGACTGAAGCTTTCTTT.

This clonotype was detected only a few times. The rearrangement uses TRBV28 and TRBJ1-2; D remains unclear. The CDR3 extends over 11 amino acids. The germline V gene has CDR1 MDHEN and CDR2 SYDVKM. Between the trimmed V and J ends, which lost 7 bases and 8 bases, there was a span of 11 bases. CDR3 in amino acids: CASMSLGGYTF. The CDR3 DNA sequence: TGTGCCAGCATGTCCCTTGGCGGCTACACCTTC.

This clonotype was recorded at least ten times. This chain connects TRBV7-6 to TRBJ1-5; the match to TRBD1 covers 12 bases. Per the germline V gene, CDR1 is SGHVS and CDR2 is FNYEAQ. This CDR3 is built from 15 residues. J lost 6 bases, V lost 5 bases, and 5 bases had no gene match. This CDR3 is CASSPGTGGIQPQHF. The CDR3 bases are TGTGCCAGCAGCCCCGGGACAGGGGGCATTCAGCCCCAGCATTTT. The full variable domain, in which reference TRBV7-6 and TRBJ1-5 provide the parts outside the CDR3, is GAGVSQSPRYKVTKRGQDVALRCDPISGHVSLYWYRQALGQGPEFLTYFNYEAQQDKSGLPNDRFSAERPEGSISTLTIQRTEQRDSAMYRCASSPGTGGIQPQHFGDGTRLSIL.

The chain links TRBV28 to TRBJ2-7; D call uncertain. The V end lost 3 bases, the J end lost 4 bases, and 13 bases lay between the germline ends. The CDR3 is made up of 14 amino acids. Germline V gene sequence: CDR1 MDHEN, CDR2 SYDVKM. This CDR3 is CASSLDPARYEQYF. Here the CDR3 DNA reads TGTGCCAGCAGTTTGGACCCGGCACGGTACGAGCAGTACTTC.

The chain recombines TRBV24-1 with TRBJ2-2, with 8 bases that match TRBD1. This CDR3 is 18 amino acids long. The germline V gene encodes CDR1 KGHDR and CDR2 SFDVKD. Trimming took 3 bases from V and 4 from J; bases not matched to a gene: 12. The CDR3 DNA follows: TGTGCCACCAGTGATCCGGGACACGACAGGGGAAGCACCGGGGAGCTGTTTTTT. Amino acid sequence: CATSDPGHDRGSTGELFF.

This clonotype was picked up a small number of times. This chain connects TRBV28 to TRBJ1-2, with D possibly matching TRBD1 (5 bases). Germline V gives CDR1 MDHEN, CDR2 SYDVKM. The CDR3 sequence is 12 residues long. The ends were cut back, 6 bases at V and 5 bases at J, with 10 bases in the middle. The CDR3: CASRPGLYGYTF. As DNA, the CDR3 is TGTGCCAGCAGGCCGGGACTATATGGCTACACCTTC.

This clonotype was observed a handful of times. The chain employs TRBV28 and TRBJ1-4; D is undetermined. Trimming stripped 5 bases from V and 0 bases from J, with 10 bases between. Germline loops: CDR1 MDHEN, CDR2 SYDVKM. CDR3 length equals 15 residues. CDR3 loop: CASSRSVTTNEKLFF. The DNA for the CDR3 is TGTGCCAGCAGTAGATCCGTTACAACTAATGAAAAACTGTTTTTT.

The sample holds a few counts of this clonotype. The chain combines TRBV28 with TRBJ2-7; D may be TRBD1 (6 bases). The germline V gene encodes CDR1 MDHEN and CDR2 SYDVKM. V lost 6 bases and J 3 bases, leaving 15 bases between the germline ends. This CDR3 is built from 14 residues. The DNA for the CDR3 is TGTGCCAGCAGGTCCGGGACACAGGTCTACGAGCAGTACTTC. Translation gives CASRSGTQVYEQYF.

V gene TRBV28 combines with J gene TRBJ2-1; D is possibly TRBD1 (6 bases). CDR3 length: 14 amino acids. The germline gives CDR1 MDHEN, CDR2 SYDVKM. Trimming removed 3 bases at V and 8 bases at J, with 14 bases between. The CDR3 DNA reads TGTGCCAGCAGTTTGGTACAGGGATGGGATGAGCAGTTCTTC. Translated: CASSLVQGWDEQFF.

This rearrangement joins TRBV6-1 to TRBJ1-5; 7 positions agree with TRBD1. The germline CDR1 and CDR2 sequences are MNHNS and SASEGT. Losses at the gene ends were 6 bases for V and 0 bases for J; bases not matched to a gene: 23. The CDR3 is 21 amino acids. CDR3 bases: TGTGCCAGCAGGTTTCTCCCGACAGGGCCGAATTCGGTTCATAGCAATCAGCCCCAGCATTTT. This sequence encodes CASRFLPTGPNSVHSNQPQHF.

The rearrangement links TRBV29-1 to TRBJ2-7; possibly TRBD1 for D (6 bases). Trimming left V 6 bases short and J 7 bases short, with 19 bases between. In germline, CDR1 is SQVTM, CDR2 ANQGSEA. The CDR3 covers 13 residues. The CDR3: CSVIRASRGEQYF. CDR3 nucleotides: TGCAGCGTGATACGGGCCTCGAGGGGGGAGCAGTACTTC.

This clonotype was seen more than once but under ten times. This chain joins TRBV12-3 or TRBV12-4 and TRBJ1-1, with no clear D. V lost 4 bases and J 4 bases, leaving 7 bases between the germline ends. The length of the CDR3 is 12 residues. The CDR3 bases are TGTGCCAGCAGTTCTATGGGCACTGAAGCTTTCTTT. It is translated as CASSSMGTEAFF.

This clonotype was seen a few times. The rearrangement joins TRBV29-1 to TRBJ2-4, with a possible D match to TRBD2 (6 bases). The CDR3 is made up of 16 amino acids. V dropped 5 bases and J dropped 1 base, with 18 bases sitting between them. CDR1 and CDR2 from the germline V gene are SQVTM and ANQGSEA. CDR3 region: CSVYRSGVGAKNIQYF. The CDR3 DNA is TGCAGCGTTTACCGTTCGGGGGTGGGGGCCAAAAACATTCAGTACTTC.

The V gene is TRBV2, the J gene TRBJ1-1; no clear D gene. The CDR3 runs 13 residues. Germline V gives CDR1 SNHLY, CDR2 FYNNEI. With 0 bases removed from V and 0 bases from J, the gap between germline ends came to 2 bases. CDR3 sequence (DNA): TGTGCCAGCAGTGAAGCAGTGAACACTGAAGCTTTCTTT. This gives the protein CASSEAVNTEAFF.

The chain uses TRBV2 and TRBJ1-5; TRBD1 might be the D (6 bases). V shed 8 bases and J shed 0 bases, with 17 bases lying between them. The CDR3 contains 16 residues. Looked up from germline, CDR1 is SNHLY and CDR2 is FYNNEI. The CDR3 region is CASGNDRSYSNQPQHF. Written as DNA, the CDR3 is TGTGCCAGCGGAAATGACAGGTCCTATAGCAATCAGCCCCAGCATTTT.

This chain links TRBV11-2 with TRBJ1-3; no firm D call. Germline CDR1 and CDR2: SGHAT and FQNNGV. V was trimmed by 4 bases and J by 8 bases, leaving 9 bases between them. This CDR3 has 12 amino acids. The CDR3: CASSYYADTIYF. The DNA for the CDR3 is TGTGCCAGCAGCTATTATGCGGACACCATATATTTT.

This clonotype was picked up a small number of times. The V and J genes are TRBV6-5 and TRBJ1-1; the D gene is possibly TRBD1 (5 bases). CDR1 and CDR2 (germline): MNHEY, SVGAGI. The V end lost 7 bases, the J end lost 3 bases, and 12 bases lay between the germline ends. This CDR3 comprises 13 residues. CDR3 in amino acids: CASITKGYTEAFF. The CDR3 DNA follows: TGTGCCAGCATCACTAAGGGGTACACTGAAGCTTTCTTT.

The table lists this clonotype with a few counts. The V gene is TRBV7-9, the J gene TRBJ2-1; D is uncertain. With 2 bases removed from V and 0 bases from J, the gap between germline ends came to 14 bases. Germline values: CDR1 SEHNR, CDR2 FQNEAQ (reference sequence). The CDR3 has 17 residues. The CDR3 protein is CASSLRQVPSSYNEQFF. In DNA form, the CDR3 reads TGTGCCAGCAGCTTAAGGCAGGTTCCGAGCTCCTACAATGAGCAGTTCTTC. Complete variable domain (other parts from reference TRBV7-9 and TRBJ2-1): DTGVSQNPRHKITKRGQNVTFRCDPISEHNRLYWYRQTLGQGPEFLTYFQNEAQLEKSRLLSDRFSAERPKGSFSTLEIQRTEQGDSAMYLCASSLRQVPSSYNEQFFGPGTRLTVL.

This clonotype appeared a few times. This rearrangement joins TRBV6-1 to TRBJ1-5; D unresolved. Per the germline V gene, CDR1 is MNHNS and CDR2 is SASEGT. The CDR3 loop spans 14 amino acids. V gave up 6 bases and J gave up 0 bases, with 9 bases separating them. CDR3 sequence reads: CASRVGYSNQPQHF. The CDR3 bases are TGTGCCAGCAGGGTGGGATATAGCAATCAGCCCCAGCATTTT.

This clonotype was seen just once. This chain links TRBV9 with TRBJ2-7; a weak D match, TRBD1 (6 bases). From germline, CDR1 is SGDLS and CDR2 YYNGEE. The V gene lost 8 bases and the J gene lost 3 bases, with 15 bases spanning the gap. CDR3 length equals 13 residues. The CDR3: CARRTETLYEQYF. The DNA of the CDR3 is TGTGCCAGACGGACAGAGACCCTCTACGAGCAGTACTTC.

The chain joins TRBV2 to TRBJ1-5, with D maybe TRBD1 (5 bases). CDR1 is SNHLY and CDR2 is FYNNEI in the germline V gene. CDR3 length: 14 amino acids. The V end lost 1 base, the J end lost 7 bases, and 11 bases lay between the germline ends. The CDR3 here is CASSEGGGSQPQHF. The CDR3 DNA follows: TGTGCCAGCAGTGAAGGTGGGGGGAGCCAGCCCCAGCATTTT. Full variable domain (missing parts from reference TRBV2 and TRBJ1-5): EPEVTQTPSHQVTQMGQEVILRCVPISNHLYFYWYRQILGQKVEFLVSFYNNEISEKSEIFDDQFSVERPDGSNFTLKIRSTKLEDSAMYFCASSEGGGSQPQHFGDGTRLSIL.

The gene calls are TRBV28 and TRBJ1-6; D unresolved. This CDR3 has 16 amino acids. CDR1 is MDHEN, CDR2 SYDVKM, per germline. With 2 bases removed from V and 5 bases from J, the gap between germline ends came to 13 bases. The DNA of the CDR3 is TGTGCCAGCAGTTTAGTAAGCGGCGGAAATAATTCACCCCTCCACTTT. Amino acid sequence: CASSLVSGGNNSPLHF.

The V call is TRBV7-6, the J call TRBJ2-5, with 11 bases fitting TRBD2. CDR3 length: 17 amino acids. The J segment lost 5 bases and the V segment lost 5 bases, leaving 13 bases of the junction unmatched. CDR1 SGHVS and CDR2 FNYEAQ come from the germline V gene. CDR3 nucleotide sequence: TGTGCCAGCAGCCCGGTACTAGCGGGGGCTTATCGGGAGACCCAGTACTTC. This translates into CASSPVLAGAYRETQYF.

This clonotype was picked up many times. The rearrangement uses TRBV27 and TRBJ1-1, with unresolved D. The germline V gene has CDR1 MNHEY and CDR2 SMNVEV (reference sequence). The V end lost 3 bases, the J end lost 1 base, and 6 bases lay between the germline ends. This CDR3 contains 13 residues. This CDR3 reads CASSFSPNTEAFF. CDR3 nucleotides: TGTGCCAGCAGTTTCAGCCCGAACACTGAAGCTTTCTTT.

The chain couples TRBV20-1 to TRBJ1-5; D is uncertain. This CDR3 contains 13 residues. In germline, CDR1 is DFQATT, CDR2 SNEGSKA (reference sequence). The V end lost 0 bases, the J end lost 3 bases, and 6 bases lay between the germline ends. The CDR3 loop is CSARDNPNQPQHF. The CDR3 DNA reads as TGCAGTGCTAGAGATAACCCCAATCAGCCCCAGCATTTT.

The chain joins TRBV7-9 to TRBJ1-1, with D uncertain. CDR3 length equals 16 residues. V was clipped by 3 bases and J by 4 bases, with 18 bases between them. Looked up from germline, CDR1 is SEHNR and CDR2 is FQNEAQ (reference sequence). For the CDR3, the DNA is TGTGCCAGCAGCTTGCCAGTCGGGGAGCGGTTCACTGAAGCTTTCTTT. This codes for CASSLPVGERFTEAFF.

This clonotype was observed a handful of times. The chain has TRBV28 and TRBJ2-1; 10 bases agree with TRBD1. Trimming removed 6 bases from V and 4 bases from J; junction bases left unmatched: 6. Germline V gene sequence: CDR1 MDHEN, CDR2 SYDVKM. This CDR3 is built from 15 residues. The CDR3: CASRSMGQGYNEQFF. DNA for the CDR3: TGTGCCAGCAGGTCGATGGGACAGGGGTACAATGAGCAGTTCTTC.